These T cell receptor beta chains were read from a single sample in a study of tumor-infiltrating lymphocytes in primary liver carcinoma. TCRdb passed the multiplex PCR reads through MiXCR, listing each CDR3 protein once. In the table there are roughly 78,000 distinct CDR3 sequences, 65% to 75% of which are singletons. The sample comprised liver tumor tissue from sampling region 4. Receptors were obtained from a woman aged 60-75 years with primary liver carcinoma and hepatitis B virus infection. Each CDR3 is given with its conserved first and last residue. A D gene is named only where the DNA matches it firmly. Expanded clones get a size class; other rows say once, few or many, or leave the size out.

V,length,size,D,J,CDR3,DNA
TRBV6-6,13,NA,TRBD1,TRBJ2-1,CANSKGQGREQFF,TGTGCCAACAGTAAAGGACAGGGTCGTGAGCAGTTCTTT
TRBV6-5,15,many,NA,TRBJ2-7,CASSYSSGAPYEQYF,TGTGCCAGCAGTTACTCCTCCGGGGCCCCCTACGAGCAGTACTTC
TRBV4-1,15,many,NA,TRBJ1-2,CASSQAGPDLVGYTF,TGCGCCAGCAGCCAAGCGGGCCCGGACCTGGTAGGCTACACCTTC
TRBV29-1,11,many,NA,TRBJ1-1,CSGFIDTEAFF,TGCAGCGGCTTTATTGACACTGAAGCTTTCTTT
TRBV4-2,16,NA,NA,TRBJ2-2,CASSQMGSRNTGELFF,TGTGCCAGCAGCCAAATGGGTAGTAGAAACACCGGGGAGCTGTTTTTT
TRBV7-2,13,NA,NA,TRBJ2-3,CASSFPAGHTQYF,TGTGCCAGCAGCTTCCCTGCCGGGCATACGCAGTATTTT
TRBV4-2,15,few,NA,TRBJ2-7,CAISQDPRGRDEQYF,TGTGCCATCAGCCAAGACCCAAGGGGACGGGACGAGCAGTACTTC
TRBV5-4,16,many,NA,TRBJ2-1,CASSLSVSGSYNEQFF,TGTGCCAGCAGCTTGAGTGTCTCGGGTTCCTACAATGAGCAGTTCTTC
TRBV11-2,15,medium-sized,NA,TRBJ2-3,CASSLGTGGTDTQYF,TGTGCCAGCAGCTTAGGAACGGGAGGCACAGATACGCAGTATTTT
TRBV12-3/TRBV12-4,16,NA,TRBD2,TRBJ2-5,CASSSTSVRVGETQYF,TGTGCCAGCAGTTCCACTAGCGTGAGGGTCGGGGAGACCCAGTACTTC
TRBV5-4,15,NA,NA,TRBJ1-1,CASSLGTWVITEAFF,TGTGCCAGTAGCTTGGGGACATGGGTCATCACTGAAGCTTTCTTT
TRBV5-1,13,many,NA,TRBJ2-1,CASSLPPYNEQFF,TGCGCCAGCAGCTTGCCCCCCTACAATGAGCAGTTCTTC
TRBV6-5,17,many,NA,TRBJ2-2,CASSAWRGHRGTGELFF,TGTGCCAGCAGCGCCTGGCGGGGCCATCGGGGCACCGGGGAGCTGTTTTTT
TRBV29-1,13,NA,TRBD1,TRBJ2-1,CRLVKHRGNEQFF,TGCAGGCTTGTAAAACACAGGGGCAATGAGCAGTTCTTC
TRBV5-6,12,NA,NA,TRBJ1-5,CASSFRRQSQHF,TGTGCCAGCAGCTTTAGACGTCAGTCCCAGCATTTT
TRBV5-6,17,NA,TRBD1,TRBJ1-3,CANSSVISPGGADTIYF,TGTGCCAACAGCTCGGTCATCTCTCCAGGGGGTGCGGACACCATATATTTT
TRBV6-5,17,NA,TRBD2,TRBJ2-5,CASSPTTSRRARETQYF,TGTGCCAGTAGCCCTACGACTAGCAGGAGGGCCAGAGAGACCCAGTACTTC
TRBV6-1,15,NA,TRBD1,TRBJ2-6,CACNEQGAGANVLTF,TGTGCCTGCAATGAACAGGGGGCTGGAGCCAACGTCCTGACTTTC
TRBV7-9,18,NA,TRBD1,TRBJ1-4,CASSLSVGQGIANEKLFF,TGTGCCAGCAGCTTATCCGTGGGACAGGGAATAGCTAATGAAAAACTGTTTTTT
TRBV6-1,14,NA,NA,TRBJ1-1,CASRAGTENTEVFF,TGTGCCAGCAGGGCCGGGACGGAGAATACTGAAGTCTTCTTT
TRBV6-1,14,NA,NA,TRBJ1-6,CTSSRGLVSSPLHF,TGTACCAGCAGCCGGGGGCTCGTAAGTTCACCCCTCCACTTT
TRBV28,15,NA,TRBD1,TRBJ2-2,CASSYRDRVSGELSF,TGTGCCAGCAGTTACCGGGACAGGGTCTCCGGGGAACTGTCTTTT
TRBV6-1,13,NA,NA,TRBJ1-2,CASSEMPSYGYTF,TGTGCCAGCAGTGAGATGCCTAGCTATGGCTACACCTTC
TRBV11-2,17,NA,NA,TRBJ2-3,CASNLAMGRRSTDMQYF,TGTGCCAGTAACTTAGCAATGGGGAGAAGGAGCACAGATATGCAGTATTTT
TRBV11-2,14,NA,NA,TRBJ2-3,CASSLDKGIDTLYF,TGTGCCAGCAGCTTAGACAAGGGGATCGATACGCTGTATTTT
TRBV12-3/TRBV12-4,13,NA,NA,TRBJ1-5,CTSSVGWQQPQHF,TGTACCAGCAGCGTCGGATGGCAGCAGCCCCAGCATTTT
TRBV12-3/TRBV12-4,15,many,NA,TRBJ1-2,CASRGEGRQGYGYTF,TGTGCCAGCAGGGGGGAGGGCAGGCAGGGCTATGGCTACACCTTC
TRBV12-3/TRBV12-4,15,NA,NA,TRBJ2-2,CASSLPPDSTGGLFF,TGTGCCAGCAGTCTCCCCCCTGACAGTACCGGGGGGCTGTTTTTT
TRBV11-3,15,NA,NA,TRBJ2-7,CASSPVTGGNYEQYF,TGTGCCAGCAGCCCCGTGACTGGAGGCAACTACGAGCAGTACTTC
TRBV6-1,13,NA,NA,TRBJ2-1,CVSRLAGYNEQSF,TGTGTCAGCCGTCTAGCAGGATACAATGAGCAGTCCTTC
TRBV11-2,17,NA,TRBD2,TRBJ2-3,CASSLRGLAYTSDPQYF,TGTGCCAGCAGCTTAAGGGGACTAGCGTACACGTCAGATCCGCAGTATTTT
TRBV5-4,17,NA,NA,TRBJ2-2,CASSLSQRAFFSGELFF,TGTGCCAGCAGCTTGAGCCAGCGGGCGTTTTTCTCCGGGGAGCTGTTTTTT
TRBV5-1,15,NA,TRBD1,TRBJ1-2,CASRPQEGASYDYTF,TGTGCCAGCCGCCCACAGGAGGGGGCGAGCTATGACTACACCTTC